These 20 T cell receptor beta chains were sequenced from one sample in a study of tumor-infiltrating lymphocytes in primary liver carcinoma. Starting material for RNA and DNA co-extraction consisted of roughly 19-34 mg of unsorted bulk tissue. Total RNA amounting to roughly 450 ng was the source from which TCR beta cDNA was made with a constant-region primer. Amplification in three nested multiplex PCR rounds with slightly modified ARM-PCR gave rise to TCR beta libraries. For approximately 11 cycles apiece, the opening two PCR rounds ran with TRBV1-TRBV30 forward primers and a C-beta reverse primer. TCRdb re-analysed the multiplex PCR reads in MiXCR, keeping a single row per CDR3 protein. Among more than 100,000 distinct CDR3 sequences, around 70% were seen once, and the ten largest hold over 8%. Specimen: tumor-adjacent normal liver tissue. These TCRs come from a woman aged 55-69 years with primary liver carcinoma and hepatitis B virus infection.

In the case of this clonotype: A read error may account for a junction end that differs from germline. The CDR3, as DNA: TGTACCAGCATGGGGGGACAGGGTTCCTACGAGCAGTACTTC. This encodes CTSMGGQGSYEQYF. This chain links TRBV6-5 with TRBJ2-7, with 9 bases that match TRBD1. The CDR3 sequence is 14 residues long. Germline lookup yields CDR1 MNHEY and CDR2 SVGAGI.

CDR3 sequence: CASSLVQVGYTEAFF. CDR3 coding DNA: TGTGCCAGCAGTTTAGTGCAGGTGGGGTACACTGAAGCTTTCTTT. The chain uses TRBV12-3 or TRBV12-4 and TRBJ1-1; D remains unclear. Trimming removed 1 base at V and 3 bases at J, with 12 bases between. This CDR3 has 15 amino acids.

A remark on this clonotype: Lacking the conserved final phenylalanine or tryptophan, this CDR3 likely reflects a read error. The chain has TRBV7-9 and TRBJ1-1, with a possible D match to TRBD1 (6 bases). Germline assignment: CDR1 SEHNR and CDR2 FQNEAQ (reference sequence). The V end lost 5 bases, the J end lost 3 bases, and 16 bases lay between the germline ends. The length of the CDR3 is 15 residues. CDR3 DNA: TGTGCCAGCAGCGCAGGACAGAGACTGGACACTGAAGCTTTCATT. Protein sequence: CASSAGQRLDTEAFI.

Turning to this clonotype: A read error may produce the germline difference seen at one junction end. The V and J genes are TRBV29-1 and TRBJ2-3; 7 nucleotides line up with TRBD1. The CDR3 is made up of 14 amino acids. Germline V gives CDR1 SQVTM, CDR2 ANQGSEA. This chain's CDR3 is CSVADRTLIDTQYF. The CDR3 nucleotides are TGCAGTGTTGCGGACAGGACCCTCATAGATACGCAGTATTTT.

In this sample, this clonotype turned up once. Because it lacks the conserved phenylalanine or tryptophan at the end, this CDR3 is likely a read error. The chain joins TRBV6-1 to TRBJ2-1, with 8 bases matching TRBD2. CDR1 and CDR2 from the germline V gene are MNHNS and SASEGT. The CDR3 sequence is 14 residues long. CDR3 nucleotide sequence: TGTACCACCAGAGCGGGGGACTCCTACAATGAGCAGTTCCCC. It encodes CTTRAGDSYNEQFP.

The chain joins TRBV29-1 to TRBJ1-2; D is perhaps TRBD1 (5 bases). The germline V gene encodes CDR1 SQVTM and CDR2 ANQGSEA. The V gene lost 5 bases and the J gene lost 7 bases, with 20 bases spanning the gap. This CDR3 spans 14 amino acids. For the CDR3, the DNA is TGCAGCGTTAAAAATCCCCGGGACCGGCTTGGCTACACCTTC. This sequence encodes CSVKNPRDRLGYTF.

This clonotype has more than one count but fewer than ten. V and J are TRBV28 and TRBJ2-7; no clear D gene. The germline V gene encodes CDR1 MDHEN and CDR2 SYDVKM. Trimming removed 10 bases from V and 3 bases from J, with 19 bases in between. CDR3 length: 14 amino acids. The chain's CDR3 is CATTPARQYYEQYF. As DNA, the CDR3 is TGTGCCACCACGCCTGCGCGCCAGTACTACGAGCAGTACTTC.

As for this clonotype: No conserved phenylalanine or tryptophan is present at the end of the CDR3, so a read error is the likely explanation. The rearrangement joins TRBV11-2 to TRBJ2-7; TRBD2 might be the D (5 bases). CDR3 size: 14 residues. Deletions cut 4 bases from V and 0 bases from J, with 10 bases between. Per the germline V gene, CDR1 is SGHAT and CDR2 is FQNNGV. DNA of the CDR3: TGTGCCAGCAGCTCTAACGGGAACTCCTACGAGCAGTACTTA. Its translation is CASSSNGNSYEQYL.

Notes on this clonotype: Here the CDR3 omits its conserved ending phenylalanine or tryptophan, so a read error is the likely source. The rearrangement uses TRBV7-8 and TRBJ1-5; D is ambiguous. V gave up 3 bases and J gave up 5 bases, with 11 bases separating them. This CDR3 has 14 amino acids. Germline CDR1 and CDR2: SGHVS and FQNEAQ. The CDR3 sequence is CASSLGLPDQPQHL. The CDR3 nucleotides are TGTGCCAGCAGCTTGGGCTTGCCCGATCAGCCCCAGCATCTT.

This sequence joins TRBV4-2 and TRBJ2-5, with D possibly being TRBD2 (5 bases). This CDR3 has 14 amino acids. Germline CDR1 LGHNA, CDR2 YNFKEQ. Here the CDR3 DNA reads TGTACCTGCAGCCACACAGCGGACCAAGAGACCCAGTACTTC. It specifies CTCSHTADQETQYF.

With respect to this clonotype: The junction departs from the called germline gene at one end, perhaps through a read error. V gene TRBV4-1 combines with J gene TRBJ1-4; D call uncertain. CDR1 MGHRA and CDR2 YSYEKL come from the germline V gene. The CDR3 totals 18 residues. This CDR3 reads CASSLMALRRWTNEKLFF. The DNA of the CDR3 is TGCGCCAGCAGCCTCATGGCCCTCAGACGGTGGACTAACGAAAAACTGTTTTTT.

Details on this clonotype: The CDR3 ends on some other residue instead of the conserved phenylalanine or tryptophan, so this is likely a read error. CDR3 coding DNA: TGCAGCGTTGACAGGGAGGGGCCAACGGTCATATACACTGAAGCTTTCTCT. Its protein product is CSVDREGPTVIYTEAFS. V is TRBV29-1 and J is TRBJ1-1, with TRBD1 as a possible D gene (5 bases). The V end was cut by 3 bases, the J end by 3 bases, with 23 bases between. CDR1 is SQVTM, CDR2 ANQGSEA, per germline. This CDR3 contains 17 residues.

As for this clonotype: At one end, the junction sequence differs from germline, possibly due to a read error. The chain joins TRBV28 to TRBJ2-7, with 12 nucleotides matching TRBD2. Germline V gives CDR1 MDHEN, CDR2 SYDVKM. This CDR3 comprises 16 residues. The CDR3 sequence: CTSSSRTSGNSYEQYF. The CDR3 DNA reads TGTACCAGTAGTTCCAGGACTAGCGGGAACTCCTACGAGCAGTACTTC.

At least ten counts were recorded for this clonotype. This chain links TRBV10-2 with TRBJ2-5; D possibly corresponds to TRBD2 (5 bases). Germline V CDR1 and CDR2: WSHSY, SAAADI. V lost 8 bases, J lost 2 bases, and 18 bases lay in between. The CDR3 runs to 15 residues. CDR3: CASRLLGAAQETQYF. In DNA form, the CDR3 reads TGCGCCAGCCGACTATTGGGAGCGGCTCAAGAGACCCAGTACTTC.

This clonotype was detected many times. In nucleotides, the CDR3 is TGTGCCAGCAGCTTACCCGGGAACTCCGCCGGGGCCAAAAACATTCAGTACTTC. This sequence encodes CASSLPGNSAGAKNIQYF. This chain joins TRBV5-4 and TRBJ2-4, with D tentatively TRBD2 (5 bases). V dropped 2 bases and J dropped 1 base, with 19 bases sitting between them. CDR3 length equals 18 residues. CDR1 and CDR2 from the germline V gene are SGHNT and YYREEE (reference sequence).

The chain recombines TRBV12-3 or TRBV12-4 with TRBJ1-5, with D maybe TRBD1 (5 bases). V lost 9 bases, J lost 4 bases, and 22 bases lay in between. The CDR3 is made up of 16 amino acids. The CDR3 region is CASSPRGQGTNQPQHF. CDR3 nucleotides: TGTGCCAGTAGTCCTCGAGGGCAGGGAACTAATCAGCCCCAGCATTTT.

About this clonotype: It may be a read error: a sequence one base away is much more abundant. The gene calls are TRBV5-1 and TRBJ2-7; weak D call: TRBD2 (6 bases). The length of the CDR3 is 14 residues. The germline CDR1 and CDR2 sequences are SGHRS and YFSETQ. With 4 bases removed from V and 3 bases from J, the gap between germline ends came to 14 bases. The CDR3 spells CASSPGTCFYEQYF. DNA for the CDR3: TGCGCCAGCAGCCCTGGGACTTGCTTCTACGAGCAGTACTTC.

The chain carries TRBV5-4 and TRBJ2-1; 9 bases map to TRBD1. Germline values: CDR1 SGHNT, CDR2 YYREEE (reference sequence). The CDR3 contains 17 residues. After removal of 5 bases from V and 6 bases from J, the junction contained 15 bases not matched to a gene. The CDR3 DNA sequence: TGTGCCAGCAGAAACACACCGGGACAGGGTAGTCGCAATGAGCAGTTCTTC. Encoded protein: CASRNTPGQGSRNEQFF.

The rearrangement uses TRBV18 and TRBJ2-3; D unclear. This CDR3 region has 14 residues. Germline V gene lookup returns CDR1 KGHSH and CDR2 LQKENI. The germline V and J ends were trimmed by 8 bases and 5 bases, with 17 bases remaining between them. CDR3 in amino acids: CASTPASNGDTQYF. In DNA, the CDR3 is TGTGCCAGCACCCCCGCTTCAAACGGAGATACGCAGTATTTT. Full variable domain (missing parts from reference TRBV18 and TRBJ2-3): NAGVMQNPRHLVRRRGQEARLRCSPMKGHSHVYWYRQLPEEGLKFMVYLQKENIIDESGMPKERFSAEFPKEGPSILRIQQVVRGDSAAYFCASTPASNGDTQYFGPGTRLTVL.

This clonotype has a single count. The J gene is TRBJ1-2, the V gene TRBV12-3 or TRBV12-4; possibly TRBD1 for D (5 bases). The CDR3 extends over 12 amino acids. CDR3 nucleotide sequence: TGTGCTACCAGTTTAGAGAGGGGTGGCTACACCTTC. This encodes CATSLERGGYTF.